Below are 14 T cell receptor beta chains sequenced from a single sample in a study of T cell responses to AZD1222 COVID-19 vaccine. The data were produced by immunoSEQ multiplex PCR, yet TCRdb's version contains in-frame clones alone and is incomplete. The sample consists of about 78,000 clones, 90% of them appearing once. Sequenced here: peripheral blood, sampled 28 days after the second AZD1222 dose. Source of these receptors: an adult who received the AZD1222 COVID-19 vaccine.

V usage is TRBV7-6 and J usage is TRBJ1-2; perhaps TRBD1 as D (5 bases). Germline CDR1 is SGHVS and CDR2 is FNYEAQ. There are 16 residues in the CDR3. The V and J ends lost 1 base and 0 bases respectively, with 12 bases between them. The CDR3 bases are TGTGCCAGCAGCTTAGACTGGGGGGATTCTAACTATGGCTACACCTTC. This codes for CASSLDWGDSNYGYTF.

The table lists this clone with a count of one. The chain is built from TRBV2 and TRBJ1-1; no firm D call. V was pared by 6 bases and J by 1 base, with 9 bases between. Germline lookup yields CDR1 SNHLY and CDR2 FYNNEI. This CDR3 spans 13 amino acids. Written as DNA, the CDR3 is TGTGCCAGCAGGACCCCAGGGAACACTGAAGCTTTCTTT. The encoded protein is CASRTPGNTEAFF.

This chain joins TRBV7-9 and TRBJ2-2; D is unresolved. The CDR3 length is 15 residues. CDR1 and CDR2 from the germline V gene are SEHNR and FQNEAQ (reference sequence). V was trimmed by 5 bases and J by 3 bases, leaving 13 bases between them. The CDR3 DNA reads as TGTGCCAGCAGCCCCGAACGGTCTCACACCGGGGAGCTGTTTTTT. As protein: CASSPERSHTGELFF.

The chain employs TRBV5-1 and TRBJ2-7, with D perhaps matching TRBD1 (6 bases). V dropped 0 bases and J dropped 3 bases, with 10 bases sitting between them. The germline CDR1 and CDR2 sequences are SGHRS and YFSETQ. The CDR3 extends over 14 amino acids. The CDR3, as DNA: TGCGCCAGCAGCTTGGCCTCACAGGGCTACGAGCAGTACTTC. Residues: CASSLASQGYEQYF.

This chain joins TRBV7-3 and TRBJ1-6, with a possible D match to TRBD1 (6 bases). Trimming took off 5 bases at V and 7 bases at J, with 12 bases between the two ends. The CDR3 length is 14 residues. The germline V gene encodes CDR1 SGHTA and CDR2 FQGTGA. The CDR3 region is CASSPTGSNSPLHF. The CDR3 nucleotides are TGTGCCAGCAGCCCAACAGGGAGCAATTCACCCCTCCACTTT.

This clone was found once. The genes are TRBV5-1 and TRBJ2-3, with 9 bases lining up with TRBD1. The CDR3 has 15 amino acids. Trimming at V came to 4 bases and at J to 2 bases, leaving 5 bases not matched to a gene. Germline CDR1 and CDR2: SGHRS and YFSETQ. CDR3 sequence reads: CASSPGQGPTDTQYF. As DNA, the CDR3 is TGCGCCAGCAGCCCGGGACAGGGCCCCACAGATACGCAGTATTTT.

About this clone itself: Other DNA sequences in this sample translate to the same CDR3. The chain joins TRBV30 to TRBJ1-5; 7 nucleotides agree with TRBD1. Germline V gene sequence: CDR1 GTSNPN, CDR2 SVGIG (reference sequence). Unmatched junction bases numbered 2, after V lost 2 bases and J lost 4 bases. The CDR3 totals 13 residues. The CDR3 coding sequence is TGTGCCTGGAGTTTACAGGGGAATCAGCCCCAGCATTTT. Encoded protein: CAWSLQGNQPQHF.

Written as DNA, the CDR3 is TGTGCCAGTCGGAACAGGGGGCGTGGGACTGAAGCTTTCTTT. It translates to CASRNRGRGTEAFF. The chain recombines TRBV5-8 with TRBJ1-1; 9 nucleotides agree with TRBD1. The CDR3 contains 14 residues. Germline CDR1 is SGHTS and CDR2 is YDEGEE. Germline trimming cut 8 bases from V and 5 bases from J; bases unmatched to any gene: 10.

CDR3 nucleotides: TGCGCCAGCAGCTTGGCGGGCGGAATTAACTATGGCTACACCTTC. Protein product: CASSLAGGINYGYTF. The chain carries TRBV5-1 and TRBJ1-2; D call uncertain. This CDR3 is 15 amino acids long. Trimming removed 0 bases from V and 1 base from J, with 10 bases in between. Looked up from germline, CDR1 is SGHRS and CDR2 is YFSETQ.

This clone was picked up a small number of times. CDR3 sequence reads: CASSRPVERRNEQFF. CDR3 DNA sequence: TGTGCCAGCAGCCGCCCTGTTGAGCGCCGAAATGAGCAGTTCTTC. The genes are TRBV3-1 (or the pseudogene TRBV3-2) and TRBJ2-1; D not resolved. The CDR3 is 15 amino acids. The germline V and J ends were trimmed by 4 bases and 7 bases, with 17 bases remaining between them. CDR1 is LGHDT, CDR2 YNNKEL, per germline (reference sequence).

This chain uses TRBV5-6 with TRBJ2-7, with D perhaps matching TRBD1 or TRBD2 (6 bases each). This CDR3 is 15 amino acids long. Germline V gene sequence: CDR1 SGHDT, CDR2 YYEEEE. Trimming removed 0 bases at V and 3 bases at J, with 13 bases between. The CDR3 region has the DNA TGTGCCAGCAGCTTGGCCGGGGGCAGGGACTACGAGCAGTACTTC. Its protein product is CASSLAGGRDYEQYF.

This clone was seen once. V and J are TRBV28 and TRBJ2-5; D gene unclear. This CDR3 comprises 14 residues. Germline-derived CDR1 and CDR2 are MDHEN and SYDVKM. The ends were cut back, 6 bases at V and 5 bases at J, with 16 bases in the middle. The CDR3 DNA reads as TGTGCCAGCAGCCTGACGTCCTTCGGGGAGACCCAGTACTTC. Translated: CASSLTSFGETQYF.

The chain uses TRBV7-3 and TRBJ2-5; TRBD2 matches at 8 bases. From germline, CDR1 is SGHTA and CDR2 FQGTGA. The CDR3 extends over 15 amino acids. V gave up 3 bases and J gave up 4 bases; unmatched junction bases: 7. The CDR3 coding sequence is TGTGCCAGCAGCTTTAACGCGGGGGGCCGAGAGACCCAGTACTTC. Encoded protein: CASSFNAGGRETQYF.

The chain carries TRBV29-1 and TRBJ2-2; D gene unclear. The CDR3 loop spans 12 amino acids. Trimming left V 4 bases short and J 2 bases short, with 5 bases between. Germline CDR1 reads SQVTM; CDR2 reads ANQGSEA. The CDR3 nucleotides read TGCAGCGTTGGACACAACACCGGGGAGCTGTTTTTT. This gives the protein CSVGHNTGELFF.